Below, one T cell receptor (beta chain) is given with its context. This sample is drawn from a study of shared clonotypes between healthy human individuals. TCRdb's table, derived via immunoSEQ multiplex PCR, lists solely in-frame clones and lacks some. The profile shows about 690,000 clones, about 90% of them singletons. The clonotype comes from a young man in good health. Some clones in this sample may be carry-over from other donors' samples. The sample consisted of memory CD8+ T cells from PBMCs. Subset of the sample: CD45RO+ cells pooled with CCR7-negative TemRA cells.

This chain's CDR3 is CASSSLLGELFF. In DNA form, the CDR3 reads TGTGCCAGCAGTTCGCTTCTCGGGGAGCTGTTTTTT. The chain has TRBV27 and TRBJ2-2; the D is unclear. The V gene lost 4 bases and the J gene lost 7 bases, with 7 bases spanning the gap. The length of the CDR3 is 12 residues. CDR1 is MNHEY, CDR2 SMNVEV, per germline (reference sequence).